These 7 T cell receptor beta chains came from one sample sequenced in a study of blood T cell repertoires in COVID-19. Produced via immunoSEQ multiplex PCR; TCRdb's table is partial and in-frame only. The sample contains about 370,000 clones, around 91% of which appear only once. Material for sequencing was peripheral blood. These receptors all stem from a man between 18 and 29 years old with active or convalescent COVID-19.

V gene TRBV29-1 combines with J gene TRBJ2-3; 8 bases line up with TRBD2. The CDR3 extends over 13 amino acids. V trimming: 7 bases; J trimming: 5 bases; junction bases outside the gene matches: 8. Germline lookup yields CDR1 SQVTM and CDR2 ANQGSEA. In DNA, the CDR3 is TGCAGCGCCGGGAGCGGGAGCCGAGATACGCAGTATTTT. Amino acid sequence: CSAGSGSRDTQYF.

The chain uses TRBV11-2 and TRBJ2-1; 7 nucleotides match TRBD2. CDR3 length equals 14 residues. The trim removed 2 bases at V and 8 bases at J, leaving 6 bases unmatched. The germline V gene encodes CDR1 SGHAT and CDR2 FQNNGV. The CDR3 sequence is CASSLSAGADEQFF. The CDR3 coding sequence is TGTGCCAGCAGCTTATCGGCGGGAGCGGATGAGCAGTTCTTC.

The CDR3 loop reads CASSFRGSRTYYGYTF. For the CDR3, the DNA is TGTGCCAGCAGCTTTAGGGGCTCTAGGACCTACTATGGCTACACCTTC. This rearrangement joins TRBV5-6 to TRBJ1-2, with a possible D match to TRBD1 (5 bases). The CDR3 has 16 residues. CDR1 SGHDT and CDR2 YYEEEE come from the germline V gene. Deletions cut 2 bases from V and 3 bases from J, with 17 bases between.

Here the CDR3 reads CASSGPRGGGVVGYTF. CDR3 sequence (DNA): TGTGCCAGCAGTGGACCTCGGGGGGGCGGTGTAGTTGGCTACACCTTC. This chain uses TRBV6-1 with TRBJ1-2, with TRBD1 as a possible D gene (6 bases). The CDR3 sequence is 16 residues long. From germline, CDR1 is MNHNS and CDR2 SASEGT. Trimming removed 4 bases at V and 7 bases at J, with 22 bases between.

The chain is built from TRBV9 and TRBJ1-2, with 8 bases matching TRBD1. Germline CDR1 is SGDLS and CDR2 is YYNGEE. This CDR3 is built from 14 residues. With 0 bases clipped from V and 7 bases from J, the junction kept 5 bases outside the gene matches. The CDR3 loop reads CASSVGQGAFGYTF. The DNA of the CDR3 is TGTGCCAGCAGCGTAGGGCAGGGGGCTTTTGGCTACACCTTC. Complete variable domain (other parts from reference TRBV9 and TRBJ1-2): DSGVTQTPKHLITATGQRVTLRCSPRSGDLSVYWYQQSLDQGLQFLIQYYNGEERAKGNILERFSAQQFPDLHSELNLSSLELGDSALYFCASSVGQGAFGYTFGSGTRLTVV.

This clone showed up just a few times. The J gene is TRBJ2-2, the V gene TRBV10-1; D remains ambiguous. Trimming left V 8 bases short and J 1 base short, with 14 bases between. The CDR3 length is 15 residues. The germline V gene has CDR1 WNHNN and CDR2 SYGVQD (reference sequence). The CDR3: CASPIDTLNTGELFF. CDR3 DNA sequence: TGCGCCAGCCCGATCGACACCCTGAACACCGGGGAGCTGTTTTTT.

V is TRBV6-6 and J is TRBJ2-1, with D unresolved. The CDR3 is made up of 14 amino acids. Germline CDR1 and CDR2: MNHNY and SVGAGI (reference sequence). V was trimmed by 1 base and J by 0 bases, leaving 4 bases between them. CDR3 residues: CASSYLNSYNEQFF. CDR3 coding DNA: TGTGCCAGCAGTTACTTAAACTCCTACAATGAGCAGTTCTTC.